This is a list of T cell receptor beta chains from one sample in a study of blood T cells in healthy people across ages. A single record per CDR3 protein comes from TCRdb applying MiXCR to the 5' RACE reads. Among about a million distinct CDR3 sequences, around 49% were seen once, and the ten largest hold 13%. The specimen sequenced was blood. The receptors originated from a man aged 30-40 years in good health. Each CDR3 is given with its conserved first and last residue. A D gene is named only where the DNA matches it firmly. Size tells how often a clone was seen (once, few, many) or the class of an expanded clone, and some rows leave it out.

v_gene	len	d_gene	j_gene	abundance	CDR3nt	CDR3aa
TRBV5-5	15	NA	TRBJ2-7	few	TGTGCCAGCAGCCACGGACAGAAACCTCCCTACGAGCAGTACTTC	CASSHGQKPPYEQYF
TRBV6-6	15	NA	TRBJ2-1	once	TGTGCCAGCAGAGAAAGTCAGGGGCGACAAGAGACCCAGTTCTTC	CASRESQGRQETQFF
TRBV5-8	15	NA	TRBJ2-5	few	TGTGCCAGCAGCTTGGGCCGGACAGATCAAGAGACCCAGTACTTC	CASSLGRTDQETQYF
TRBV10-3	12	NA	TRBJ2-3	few	TGTGCCATCAGTGCAGGTGCTAATACGCAGTATTTT	CAISAGANTQYF
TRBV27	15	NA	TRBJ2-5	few	TGTGCCAGCAGTAAACTCGACAGTTCTGATGAGACCCAGTACTTC	CASSKLDSSDETQYF
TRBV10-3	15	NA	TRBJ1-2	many	TGTGCCATCAGTGAGGTGAAGGGGCAAAACTATGGCTACACCTTC	CAISEVKGQNYGYTF
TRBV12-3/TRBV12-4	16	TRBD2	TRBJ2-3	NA	TGTGCCAGCAGTCCCGGGACTAGCGGGAGGTCAGATACGCAGTATTTT	CASSPGTSGRSDTQYF
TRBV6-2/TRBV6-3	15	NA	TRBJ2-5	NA	TGTGCCAGCATCAAAGCGACCGGCAACCTCGGGACCCAGTACTTC	CASIKATGNLGTQYF
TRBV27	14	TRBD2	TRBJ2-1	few	TGTGCCAGCAGGGTGGTAGCGGGGTACAATGAGCAGTTCTTC	CASRVVAGYNEQFF
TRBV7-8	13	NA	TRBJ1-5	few	TGTGCCAGCAGCAAGGGGGAGGAGCAGCCCCAGCATTTT	CASSKGEEQPQHF
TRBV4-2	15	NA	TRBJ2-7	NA	TGTGCCAGCAGCCGCGGACAGTCAAGCTCCTACGAGCAGTACTTC	CASSRGQSSSYEQYF
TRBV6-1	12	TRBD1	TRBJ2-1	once	TGTGCCAGCCCCAGGGGGCAGAATGAGCAGTTCTTC	CASPRGQNEQFF
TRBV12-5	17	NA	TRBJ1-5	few	TGTGCTAGTGGTGCCTCCTCGAGTGGGATCGGCAATCAGCCCCAGCATTTT	CASGASSSGIGNQPQHF
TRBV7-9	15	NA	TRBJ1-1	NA	TGTGCCAGCAGCGTCTCACAGGGACTCGACACTGAAGCTTTCTTT	CASSVSQGLDTEAFF
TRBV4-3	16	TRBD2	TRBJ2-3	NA	TGCGCCAGCAGCCAGGGAGGGACTAGCGTTACAGATACGCAGTATTTT	CASSQGGTSVTDTQYF
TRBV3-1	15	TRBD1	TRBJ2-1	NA	TGTGCCAGCACCGCGACAGGGGGCAGGTACAATGAGCAGTTCTTC	CASTATGGRYNEQFF
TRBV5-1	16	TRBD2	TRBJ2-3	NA	TGCGCCAGCTCCCCTAGCGGGGGGGCGCTGCCAGATACGCAGTATTTT	CASSPSGGALPDTQYF
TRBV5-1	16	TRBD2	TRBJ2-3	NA	TGCGCCAGCAGCTTGGGGCTAGCGGAGGCGACAGATACGCAGTATTTT	CASSLGLAEATDTQYF
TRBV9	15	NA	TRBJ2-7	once	TGTGCCAGCAGCGTAAGTTATGCAGGGCGGGACGAGCAGTACTTC	CASSVSYAGRDEQYF